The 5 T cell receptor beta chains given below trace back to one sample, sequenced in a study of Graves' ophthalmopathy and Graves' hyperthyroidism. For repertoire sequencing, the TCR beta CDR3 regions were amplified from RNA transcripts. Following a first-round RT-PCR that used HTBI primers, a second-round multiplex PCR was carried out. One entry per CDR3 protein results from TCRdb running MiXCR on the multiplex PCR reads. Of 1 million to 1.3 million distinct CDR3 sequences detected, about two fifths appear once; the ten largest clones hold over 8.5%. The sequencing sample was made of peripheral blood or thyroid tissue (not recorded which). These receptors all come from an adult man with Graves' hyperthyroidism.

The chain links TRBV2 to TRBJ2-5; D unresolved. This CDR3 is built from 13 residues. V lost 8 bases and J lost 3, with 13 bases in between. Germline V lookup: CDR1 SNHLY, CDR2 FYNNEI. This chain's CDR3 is CASVALSKETQYF. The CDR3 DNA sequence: TGTGCCAGCGTTGCGCTCAGTAAAGAGACCCAGTACTTC.

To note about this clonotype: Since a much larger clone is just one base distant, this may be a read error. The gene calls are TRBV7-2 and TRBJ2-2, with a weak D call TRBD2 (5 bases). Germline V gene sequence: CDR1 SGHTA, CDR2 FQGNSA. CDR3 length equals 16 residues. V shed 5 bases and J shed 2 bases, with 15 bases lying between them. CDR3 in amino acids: CASSQRETGNTGELFF. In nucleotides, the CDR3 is TGTGCCAGCAGCCAACGAGAGACGGGAAACACCGGGGAGCTGTTTTTT.

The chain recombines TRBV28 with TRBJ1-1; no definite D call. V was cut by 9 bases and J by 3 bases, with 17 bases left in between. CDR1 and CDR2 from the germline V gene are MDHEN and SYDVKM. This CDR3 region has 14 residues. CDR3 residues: CASTDPAWYTEAFF. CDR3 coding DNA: TGTGCCAGTACGGACCCTGCTTGGTACACTGAAGCTTTCTTT.

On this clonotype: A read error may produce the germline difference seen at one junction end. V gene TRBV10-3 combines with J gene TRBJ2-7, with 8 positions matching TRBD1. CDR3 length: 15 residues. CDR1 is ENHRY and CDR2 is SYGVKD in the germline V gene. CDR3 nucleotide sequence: TGTGCCAGCAGTGCGTGGGGACAGGAATGGGGGCAGCAGTACTTC. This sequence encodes CASSAWGQEWGQQYF.

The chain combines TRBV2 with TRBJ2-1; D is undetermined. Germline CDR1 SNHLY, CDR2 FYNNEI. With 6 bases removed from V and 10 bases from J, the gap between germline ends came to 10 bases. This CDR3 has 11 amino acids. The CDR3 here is CASREQGEQFF. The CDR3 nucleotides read TGTGCCAGCAGGGAGCAAGGAGAGCAGTTCTTC.